Below are 8 T cell receptor beta chains sequenced from a single sample in a study of control samples from healthy donors and cancer patients. The method was immunoSEQ multiplex PCR; TCRdb's version includes in-frame clones alone and lacks a portion of them. Here the sample spans around 95,000 clones, roughly 87% being singletons. Sequencing used blood. These receptors came from a woman between 50 and 59 years old in good health.

CDR3 sequence: CASSPGTTTYEQYV. CDR3 bases: TGCGCCAGCAGCCCGGGGACCACAACCTACGAGCAGTACGTC. This chain links TRBV5-1 with TRBJ2-7; D possibly uses TRBD1 or TRBD2 (5 bases each). The CDR3 runs 14 residues. Germline V gives CDR1 SGHRS, CDR2 YFSETQ. Trimming pared 4 bases from V and 2 bases from J, leaving 13 bases between.

The J gene is TRBJ2-7, the V gene TRBV19, with D perhaps being TRBD1 or TRBD2 (5 bases each). Germline assignment: CDR1 LNHDA and CDR2 SQIVND (reference sequence). The V gene lost 0 bases and the J gene lost 5 bases, with 11 bases spanning the gap. The CDR3 sequence is 14 residues long. The CDR3 DNA follows: TGTGCCAGTAGTATAGATTGTGTGGGGGACGAGCAGTACGTC. Translating gives CASSIDCVGDEQYV.

The V gene is TRBV30, the J gene TRBJ2-7, with no clear D. The CDR3 spans 12 residues. V lost 5 bases and J lost 1, with 9 bases in between. Germline values: CDR1 GTSNPN, CDR2 SVGIG (reference sequence). This CDR3 reads CAWGLGSYEQYF. In nucleotides, the CDR3 is TGTGCCTGGGGATTAGGTTCCTACGAGCAGTACTTC.

The V call is TRBV9, the J call TRBJ1-1; TRBD1 agrees at 7 bases. V gave up 7 bases and J gave up 7 bases; unmatched junction bases: 13. This CDR3 has 14 amino acids. Germline V lookup: CDR1 SGDLS, CDR2 YYNGEE. The DNA of the CDR3 is TGTGCCAGCCCTCGGCAGGGGGTTGGGGGTGAAGCTTTCTTT. Translating it yields CASPRQGVGGEAFF.

The V call is TRBV18, the J call TRBJ2-3; 10 bases are shared with TRBD1. Germline CDR1 and CDR2: KGHSH and LQKENI. The length of the CDR3 is 15 residues. J lost 3 bases, V lost 5 bases, and 5 bases had no gene match. CDR3 DNA: TGTGCCAGCTCAAGGGACAGGGGTGGAACAGATACGCAGTATTTT. It codes for CASSRDRGGTDTQYF.

The J gene is TRBJ2-1, the V gene TRBV6-4; D gene uncertain. Germline V gene sequence: CDR1 MRHNA, CDR2 SNTAGT. The CDR3 length is 16 residues. The V and J ends lost 6 bases and 2 bases respectively, with 17 bases between them. The CDR3 loop is CASSEFSGLTYNEQFF. The CDR3 region has the DNA TGTGCCAGCAGCGAGTTTTCGGGTCTTACCTACAATGAGCAGTTCTTC.

This clone was seen a handful of times. This chain links TRBV6-2 or TRBV6-3 with TRBJ1-2; D call uncertain. The germline gives CDR1 MNHEY, CDR2 SVGEGT. The CDR3 has 16 residues. Trimming cost V 4 bases and J 4 bases, with 19 bases left between them. CDR3 sequence (DNA): TGTGCCAGCAGTTGGGAGACTGAACTAACCCTCTATGGCTACACCTTC. This encodes CASSWETELTLYGYTF.

The V call is TRBV11-2, the J call TRBJ2-3; unclear D gene. The germline V and J ends were trimmed by 3 bases and 0 bases, with 13 bases remaining between them. The germline CDR1 and CDR2 sequences are SGHAT and FQNNGV. This CDR3 is built from 16 residues. CDR3 in amino acids: CASSFQSGLSTDTQYF. The CDR3 nucleotides read TGTGCCAGCAGCTTTCAGTCCGGTCTAAGCACAGATACGCAGTATTTT.